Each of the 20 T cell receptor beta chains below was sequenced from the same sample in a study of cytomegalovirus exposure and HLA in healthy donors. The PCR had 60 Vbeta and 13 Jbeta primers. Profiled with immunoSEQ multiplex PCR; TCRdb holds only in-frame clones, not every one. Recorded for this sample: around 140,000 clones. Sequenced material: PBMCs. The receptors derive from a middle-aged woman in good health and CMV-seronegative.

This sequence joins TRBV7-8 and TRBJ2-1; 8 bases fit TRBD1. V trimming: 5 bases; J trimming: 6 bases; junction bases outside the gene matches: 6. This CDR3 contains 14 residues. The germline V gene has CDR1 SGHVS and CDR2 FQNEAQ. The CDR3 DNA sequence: TGTGCCAGCAGCGCGGACAGGGTGGCCAATGAGCAGTTCTTC. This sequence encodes CASSADRVANEQFF. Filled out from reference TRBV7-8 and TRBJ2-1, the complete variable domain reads GAGVSQSPRYKVAKRGQDVALRCDPISGHVSLFWYQQALGQGPEFLTYFQNEAQLDKSGLPSDRFFAERPEGSVSTLKIQRTQQEDSAVYLCASSADRVANEQFFGPGTRLTVL.

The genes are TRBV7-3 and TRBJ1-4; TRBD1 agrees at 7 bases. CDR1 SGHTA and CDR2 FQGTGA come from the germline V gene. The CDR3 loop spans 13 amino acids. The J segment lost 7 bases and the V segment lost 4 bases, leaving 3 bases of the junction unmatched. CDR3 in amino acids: CASSSTGPEKLFF. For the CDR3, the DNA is TGTGCCAGCAGCTCGACAGGGCCTGAAAAACTGTTTTTT.

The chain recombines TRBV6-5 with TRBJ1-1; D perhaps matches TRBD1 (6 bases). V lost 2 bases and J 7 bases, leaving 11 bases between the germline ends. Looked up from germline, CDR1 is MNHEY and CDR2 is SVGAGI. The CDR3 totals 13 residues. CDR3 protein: CASSYGGGLEAFF. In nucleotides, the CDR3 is TGTGCCAGCAGTTACGGGGGGGGGCTTGAAGCTTTCTTT.

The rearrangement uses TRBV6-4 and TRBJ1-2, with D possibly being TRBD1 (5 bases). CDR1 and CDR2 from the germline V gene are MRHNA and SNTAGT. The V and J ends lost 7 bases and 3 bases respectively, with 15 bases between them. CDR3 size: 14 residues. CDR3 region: CASTPRGSYYGYTF. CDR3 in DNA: TGTGCCAGCACCCCCCGGGGGTCCTACTATGGCTACACCTTC.

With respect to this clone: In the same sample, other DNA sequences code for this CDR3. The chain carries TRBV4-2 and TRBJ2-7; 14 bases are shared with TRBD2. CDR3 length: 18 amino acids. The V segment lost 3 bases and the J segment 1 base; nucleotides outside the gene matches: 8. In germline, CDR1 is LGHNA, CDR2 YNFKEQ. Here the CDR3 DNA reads TGTGCCAGCAGCCAGACCGGGACTAGCGGGGGTCTGTCCTACGAGCAGTACTTC. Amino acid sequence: CASSQTGTSGGLSYEQYF.

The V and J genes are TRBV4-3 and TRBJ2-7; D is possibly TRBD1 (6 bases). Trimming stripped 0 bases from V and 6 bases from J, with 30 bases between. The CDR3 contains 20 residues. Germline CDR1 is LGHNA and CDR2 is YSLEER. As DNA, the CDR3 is TGCGCCAGCAGCCAAGATAACGATCCTGCCCACAGGGTATCAATGGGCGAGCAGTACGTC. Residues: CASSQDNDPAHRVSMGEQYV.

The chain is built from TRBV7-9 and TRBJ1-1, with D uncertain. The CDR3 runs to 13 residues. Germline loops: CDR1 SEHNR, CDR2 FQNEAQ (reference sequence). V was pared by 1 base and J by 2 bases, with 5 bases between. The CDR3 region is CASSLDTNTEAFF. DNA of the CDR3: TGTGCCAGCAGCTTAGACACAAACACTGAAGCTTTCTTT.

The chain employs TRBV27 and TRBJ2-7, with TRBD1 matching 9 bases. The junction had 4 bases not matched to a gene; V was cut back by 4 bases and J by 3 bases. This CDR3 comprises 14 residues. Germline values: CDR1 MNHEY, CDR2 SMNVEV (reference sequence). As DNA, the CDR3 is TGTGCCAGCAGTTACAGGGGGCCCAACTACGAGCAGTACTTC. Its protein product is CASSYRGPNYEQYF.

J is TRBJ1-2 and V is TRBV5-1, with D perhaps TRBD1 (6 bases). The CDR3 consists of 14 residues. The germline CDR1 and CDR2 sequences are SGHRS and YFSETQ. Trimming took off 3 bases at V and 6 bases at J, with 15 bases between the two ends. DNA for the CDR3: TGCGCCAGCAGCTCGGCCGTATCAGGGGATGGCTACACCTTC. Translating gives CASSSAVSGDGYTF.

The CDR3 is CASSPRQSTDTQYF. The CDR3 DNA reads as TGCGCCAGCAGCCCCCGACAGAGCACAGATACGCAGTATTTT. The chain is built from TRBV5-1 and TRBJ2-3, with D maybe TRBD1 (5 bases). Trimming took 4 bases from V and 0 from J, leaving 9 bases between them. Germline CDR1 is SGHRS and CDR2 is YFSETQ. The CDR3 length is 14 residues.

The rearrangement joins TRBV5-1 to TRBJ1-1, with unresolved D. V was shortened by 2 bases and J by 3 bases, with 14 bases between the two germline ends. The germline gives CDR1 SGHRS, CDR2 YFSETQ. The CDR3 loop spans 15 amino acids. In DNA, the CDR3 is TGCGCCAGCAGCTTTGGTAGCAGCGGTGACACTGAAGCTTTCTTT. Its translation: CASSFGSSGDTEAFF. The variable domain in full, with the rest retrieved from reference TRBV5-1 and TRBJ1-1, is KAGVTQTPRYLIKTRGQQVTLSCSPISGHRSVSWYQQTPGQGLQFLFEYFSETQRNKGNFPGRFSGRQFSNSRSEMNVSTLELGDSALYLCASSFGSSGDTEAFFGQGTRLTVV.

The CDR3: CASSYRAGGRINEQFF. CDR3 sequence (DNA): TGTGCCAGTAGTTACCGGGCGGGGGGGCGGATCAATGAGCAGTTCTTC. This sequence joins TRBV19 and TRBJ2-1, with 9 bases identical to TRBD2. J lost 6 bases, V lost 5 bases, and 11 bases had no gene match. Germline CDR1 is LNHDA and CDR2 is SQIVND (reference sequence). The CDR3 has 16 residues.

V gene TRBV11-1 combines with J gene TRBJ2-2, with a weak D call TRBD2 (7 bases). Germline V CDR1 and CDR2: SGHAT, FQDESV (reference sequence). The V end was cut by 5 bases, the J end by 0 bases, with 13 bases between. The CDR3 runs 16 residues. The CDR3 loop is CASSESGGANTGELFF. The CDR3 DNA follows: TGTGCCAGCAGCGAGTCGGGGGGCGCGAACACCGGGGAGCTGTTTTTT.

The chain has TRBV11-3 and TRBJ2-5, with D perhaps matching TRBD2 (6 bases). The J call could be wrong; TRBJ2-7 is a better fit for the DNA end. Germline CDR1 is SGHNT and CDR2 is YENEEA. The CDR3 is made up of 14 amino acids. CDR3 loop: CASSLGGSGYEQYF. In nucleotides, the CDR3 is TGTGCCAGCAGCTTAGGAGGTAGCGGCTACGAGCAGTACTTC.

The CDR3 DNA reads as TGCGCCAGCAGCTTCTTAGGATCGGGACAAAAAGGCTACACCTTC. Translated: CASSFLGSGQKGYTF. This chain joins TRBV5-1 and TRBJ1-2; D might be TRBD1 (6 bases). Germline lookup yields CDR1 SGHRS and CDR2 YFSETQ. The CDR3 runs 15 residues. V was shortened by 2 bases and J by 8 bases, with 19 bases between the two germline ends. Full variable domain (remainder filled in from reference TRBV5-1 and TRBJ1-2): KAGVTQTPRYLIKTRGQQVTLSCSPISGHRSVSWYQQTPGQGLQFLFEYFSETQRNKGNFPGRFSGRQFSNSRSEMNVSTLELGDSALYLCASSFLGSGQKGYTFGSGTRLTVV.

CDR3 bases: TGCGCCAGCAGCCAAGATCAGGGATTAAACACAGATACGCAGTATTTT. Translating it yields CASSQDQGLNTDTQYF. The J gene is TRBJ2-3, the V gene TRBV4-1; the D gene is possibly TRBD1 (5 bases). Germline CDR1 and CDR2: MGHRA and YSYEKL. The CDR3 covers 16 residues. V gave up 0 bases and J gave up 2 bases, with 12 bases separating them.

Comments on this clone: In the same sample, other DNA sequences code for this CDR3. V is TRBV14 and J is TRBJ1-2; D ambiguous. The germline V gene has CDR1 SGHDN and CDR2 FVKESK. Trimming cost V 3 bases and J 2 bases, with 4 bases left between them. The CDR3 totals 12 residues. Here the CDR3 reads CASSQANYGYTF. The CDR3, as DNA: TGTGCCAGCAGCCAGGCCAACTATGGCTACACCTTC.

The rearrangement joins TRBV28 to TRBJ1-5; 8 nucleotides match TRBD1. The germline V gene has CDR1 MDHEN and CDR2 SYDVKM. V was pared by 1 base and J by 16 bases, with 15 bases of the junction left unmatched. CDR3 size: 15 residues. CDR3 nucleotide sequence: TGTGCCAGCAGTTTATACGGTCAAACAGGGGGGGGCCTACATTTT. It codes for CASSLYGQTGGGLHF.

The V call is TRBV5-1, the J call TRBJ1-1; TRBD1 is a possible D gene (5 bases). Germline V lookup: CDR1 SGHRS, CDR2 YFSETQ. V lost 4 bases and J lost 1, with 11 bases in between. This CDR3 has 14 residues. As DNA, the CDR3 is TGCGCCAGCAGCGAAGGGGTCGGGAACACTGAAGCTTTCTTT. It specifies CASSEGVGNTEAFF.

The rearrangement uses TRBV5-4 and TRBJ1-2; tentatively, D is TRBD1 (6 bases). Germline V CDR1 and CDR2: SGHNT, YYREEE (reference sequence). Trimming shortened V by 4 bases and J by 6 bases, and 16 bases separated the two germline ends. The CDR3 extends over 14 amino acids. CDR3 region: CASSLRRQGHGYTF. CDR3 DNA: TGTGCCAGCAGCCTCCGTCGGCAGGGGCATGGCTACACCTTC.